This is a list of T cell receptor beta chains from one sample in a study of shared clonotypes between healthy human individuals. Profiled with immunoSEQ multiplex PCR; TCRdb holds only in-frame clones, not every one. The sample holds under 750,000 clones; 72% are singletons and the top ten take 1.8%. Sequencing was performed on memory CD4+ T cells sorted from blood. All receptors come from a woman between 25 and 40 years old in good health. Each CDR3 is given with its conserved first and last residue. The D gene is left open where the match is weak. Expanded clones are given a class, and other clones once, few, many or no size at all.

>TRBJ1-2|-|TRBV6-4|-
TGTGCCAGCAGTGACTCGGTGAAGGCCCAGTCTGTTAACTATGGCTACACCTTC
CASSDSVKAQSVNYGYTF
>TRBJ2-1|TRBD2|TRBV27|few
TGTGCCAGCTCCCCCCTAGCGGGAGACAATGAGCAGTTCTTC
CASSPLAGDNEQFF
>TRBJ2-1|-|TRBV6-4|-
TGTGCCAGCAGTGACTCGGAGTACAGCTCCTACAATGAGCAGTTCTTC
CASSDSEYSSYNEQFF
>TRBJ2-7|TRBD2|TRBV5-1|-
TGCGCCAGCAGCCCGGATCCTAGCGGGGTTTACGAGCAGTACTTC
CASSPDPSGVYEQYF
>TRBJ2-5|TRBD1|TRBV5-1|few
TGCGCCAGCGGGGACAGGGGTTGGGAGACCCAGTACTTC
CASGDRGWETQYF
>TRBJ2-7|-|TRBV6-1|-
TGTGCCAGCAGTGAAACGCAGGGCCCCTACGAGCAGTACTTC
CASSETQGPYEQYF
>TRBJ1-2|-|TRBV7-9|once
TGTGCCAGCAGCTACGGGGGCAGCTATGGCTACACCTTC
CASSYGGSYGYTF
>TRBJ2-7|-|TRBV6-1|-
TGTGCCAGCACGCCGCCGGGCAGGATGTACGAGCAGTACTTC
CASTPPGRMYEQYF
>TRBJ1-2|-|TRBV5-1|-
TGCGCCAGCAGCCCCACCGGCGTTACTACTAACTATGGCTACACCTTC
CASSPTGVTTNYGYTF
>TRBJ2-2|TRBD2|TRBV18|-
TGTGCCAGCTCACCGAGAGCGGGAAGCGTCACCGGGGAGCTGTTTTTT
CASSPRAGSVTGELFF
>TRBJ2-2|-|TRBV5-1|-
TGCGCCAGCAGCTTATCTGAGCCGGGTGTCACCGGGGAGCTGTTTTTT
CASSLSEPGVTGELFF
>TRBJ1-5|-|TRBV21-1|-
TGTGCCAGCAGCTGGACAGTTCAGAAATCCAGCAATCAGCCCCAGCATTTT
CASSWTVQKSSNQPQHF
>TRBJ1-5|-|TRBV2|few
TGTGCCAGCCGTGGGGGGGCCGGAGGTCAGCCCCAGCATTTT
CASRGGAGGQPQHF
>TRBJ2-7|TRBD1|TRBV7-3|-
TGTGCCAGCAGCTTATACGACAGGGGATCCGAGCAGTACTTC
CASSLYDRGSEQYF
>TRBJ1-5|-|TRBV28|few
TGTGCCAGCAGTTTCCCGGGGCCCCAGCATTTT
CASSFPGPQHF
>TRBJ2-3|-|TRBV5-4|-
TGTGCCAGCAGTAATTCGGGACCAGATACGCAGTATTTT
CASSNSGPDTQYF
>TRBJ2-2|-|TRBV5-5|few
TGTGCCAGCAGCTTGACAGTTAACACCGGGGAGCTGTTTTTT
CASSLTVNTGELFF
>TRBJ2-3|TRBD2|TRBV25-1|-
TGTGCCAGCAGTGAATTGCGGAGCGGGAGTAACACAGATACGCAGTATTTT
CASSELRSGSNTDTQYF
>TRBJ2-3|TRBD1|TRBV6-5|-
TGTGCCAGCAGTTACTCTCCCAGGGGGCGGACAGATACGCAGTATTTT
CASSYSPRGRTDTQYF
>TRBJ2-3|-|TRBV6-5|-
TGTGCCAGCAGTTATACGGACGACACAGATACGCAGTATTTT
CASSYTDDTDTQYF
>TRBJ1-2|-|TRBV19|few
TGTGCCAGTAGTATCCAGGGGAGTAACTATGGCTACACCTTC
CASSIQGSNYGYTF
>TRBJ1-5|TRBD1|TRBV5-8|few
TGTGCCAGCAGCTTAACCACCGGGACAGATAGCAATCAGCCCCAGCATTTT
CASSLTTGTDSNQPQHF
>TRBJ1-5|TRBD1|TRBV28|-
TGTGCCAGCAGGACCTCCGGGACAGGGAGCAATCAGCCCCAGCATTTT
CASRTSGTGSNQPQHF
>TRBJ2-1|-|TRBV7-2|-
TGTGCCAGCAGCTCCGACTTCTCGTACAATGAGCAGTTCTTC
CASSSDFSYNEQFF
>TRBJ2-1|-|TRBV5-1|few
TGCGCCAGCAGCTTAGACAGCCACTCCTACAATGAGCAGTTCTTC
CASSLDSHSYNEQFF
>TRBJ1-1|-|TRBV5-6|-
TGTGCCAGCAGCCTCCGGGGGGCTAGCACTGAAGCTTTCTTT
CASSLRGASTEAFF
>TRBJ1-5|-|TRBV30|-
TGTGCCTGGAGTGTTCAGTTGGGTTCTCAGCCCCAGCATTTT
CAWSVQLGSQPQHF
>TRBJ1-4|-|TRBV25-1|-
TGTGCCAGCAGCGGGACGGGGGCTGGTGAAAAACTGTTTTTT
CASSGTGAGEKLFF
>TRBJ2-2|-|TRBV12-5|-
TGTGCTAGTGGTTTGTGGCATACGGCGAACACCGGGGAGCTGTTTTTT
CASGLWHTANTGELFF
>TRBJ2-3|-|TRBV9|-
TGTGCCAGCAGCGTAAGCGGCACGATCGCAGATACGCAGTATTTT
CASSVSGTIADTQYF
>TRBJ1-5|TRBD1|TRBV30|-
TGTGCCTGGAGCGAAGCCGACAGGGCTATCAATCAGCCCCAGCATTTT
CAWSEADRAINQPQHF
>TRBJ2-2|-|TRBV2|few
TGTGCCAGCACGCGGGAAGGGGTGAACACCGGGGAGCTGTTTTTT
CASTREGVNTGELFF
>TRBJ1-2|-|TRBV7-2|-
TGTGCCAGCAGCTTACCTACAGGGAACTATGGCTACACCTTC
CASSLPTGNYGYTF
>TRBJ2-1|TRBD2|TRBV29-1|few
TGCAGCGTTGACCTAGCGGGAGGCAATGAGCAGTTCTTC
CSVDLAGGNEQFF
>TRBJ2-7|-|TRBV6-1|-
TGTGCCAGCAGGTCGGACGGCCCCTACGAGCAGTACTTC
CASRSDGPYEQYF
>TRBJ2-5|-|TRBV29-1|-
TGCAGCGTTGTTGCTGGGCCCAAGGAGACCCAGTACTTC
CSVVAGPKETQYF
>TRBJ2-6|-|TRBV7-9|-
TGTGCCAGCAGCTTAGGTTTCTCTGGGGCCAACGTCCTGACTTTC
CASSLGFSGANVLTF
>TRBJ2-3|TRBD2|TRBV4-1|-
TGCGCCAGCAGCCAAGAAGGACTAGCGGGAATTGATACGCAGTATTTT
CASSQEGLAGIDTQYF
>TRBJ1-2|-|TRBV5-1|once
TGCGCCAGCAGCTTGCCCAGGGCTAACTATGGCTACACCTTC
CASSLPRANYGYTF
>TRBJ2-3|TRBD1|TRBV5-1|-
TGCGCCAGCAGCGATCGACAGGGAAGGACAGATACGCAGTATTTT
CASSDRQGRTDTQYF
>TRBJ2-1|TRBD2|TRBV2|many
TGTGCCAGCAGTGGGACTAGCGGGAGGGTGAGTGAGCAGTTCTTC
CASSGTSGRVSEQFF
>TRBJ2-5|-|TRBV4-1|-
TGCGCCAGCAGCCAACGAACACAGCGGGAGACCCAGTACTTC
CASSQRTQRETQYF
>TRBJ1-1|TRBD1|TRBV11-2|many
TGTGCCAGCAGCCGGGACAGGGAACGAGCTTTCTTT
CASSRDRERAFF
>TRBJ2-7|-|TRBV28|once
TGTGCCAGCAGCCCCCAAACCTACGAGCAGTACTTC
CASSPQTYEQYF
>TRBJ1-1|-|TRBV19|-
TGTGCCAGTAGTGCGGGACGGACGAGCACTGAAGCTTTCTTT
CASSAGRTSTEAFF
>TRBJ2-7|-|TRBV28|-
TGTGCCACGACGGGATTCCCTCTCTACGAGCAGTACTTC
CATTGFPLYEQYF
>TRBJ1-3|-|TRBV5-4|many
TGTGCCAGCAGCAGAGACGGAAGCTCTGGAAACACCATATATTTT
CASSRDGSSGNTIYF
>TRBJ2-1|TRBD2|TRBV6-5|-
TGTGCCAGCTGGGGAAGCGGGAGCAGAGTCAATGAGCAGTTCTTC
CASWGSGSRVNEQFF